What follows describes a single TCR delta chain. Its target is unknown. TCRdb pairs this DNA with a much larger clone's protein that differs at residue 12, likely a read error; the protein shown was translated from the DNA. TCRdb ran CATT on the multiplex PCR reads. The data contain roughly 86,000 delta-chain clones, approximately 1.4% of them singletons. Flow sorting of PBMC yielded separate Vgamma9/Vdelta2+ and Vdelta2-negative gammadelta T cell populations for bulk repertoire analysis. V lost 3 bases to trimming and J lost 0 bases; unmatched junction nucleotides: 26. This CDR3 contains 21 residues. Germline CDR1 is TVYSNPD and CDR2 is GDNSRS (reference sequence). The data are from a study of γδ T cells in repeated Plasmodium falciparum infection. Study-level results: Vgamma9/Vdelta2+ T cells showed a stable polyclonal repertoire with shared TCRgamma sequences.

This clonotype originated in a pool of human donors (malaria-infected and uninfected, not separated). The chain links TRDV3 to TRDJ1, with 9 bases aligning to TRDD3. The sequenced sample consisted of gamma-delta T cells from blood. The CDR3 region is CAFPDTLLGDPDHSYTDKLIF. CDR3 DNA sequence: TGTGCCTTCCCTGATACCCTACTGGGGGACCCAGATCACTCGTACACCGATAAACTCATCTTT.